This TCR beta chain was retrieved from a study of somatic mutations in cytotoxic T cells in rheumatoid arthritis. The study, taken as a whole, reports: A single CD8+ clone exceeded 20% of CD8+ cells in about an eighth of the roughly 60 patients.

As concerns this clone: The antigen remains undetermined. The final CDR3 position lacks the conserved phenylalanine or tryptophan, pointing to a likely read error.

The method was immunoSEQ multiplex PCR; TCRdb's version includes in-frame clones alone and lacks a portion of them. The sample includes 20,000 to 25,000 clones, 65% to 85% of them seen just once. V was shortened by 1 base and J by 8 bases, with 14 bases between the two germline ends. The CDR3 has 14 residues. Germline V CDR1 and CDR2: LGHNA, YNFKEQ. The rearrangement links TRBV4-2 to TRBJ1-2; the D gene is possibly TRBD1 (5 bases). This TCR was sampled from an adult with rheumatoid arthritis. Source material: CD8+ T cells sorted from blood. CDR3 region: CASSQVSGITGYTS. CDR3 sequence (DNA): TGTGCCAGCAGCCAAGTTTCAGGGATTACGGGCTACACCTCC.